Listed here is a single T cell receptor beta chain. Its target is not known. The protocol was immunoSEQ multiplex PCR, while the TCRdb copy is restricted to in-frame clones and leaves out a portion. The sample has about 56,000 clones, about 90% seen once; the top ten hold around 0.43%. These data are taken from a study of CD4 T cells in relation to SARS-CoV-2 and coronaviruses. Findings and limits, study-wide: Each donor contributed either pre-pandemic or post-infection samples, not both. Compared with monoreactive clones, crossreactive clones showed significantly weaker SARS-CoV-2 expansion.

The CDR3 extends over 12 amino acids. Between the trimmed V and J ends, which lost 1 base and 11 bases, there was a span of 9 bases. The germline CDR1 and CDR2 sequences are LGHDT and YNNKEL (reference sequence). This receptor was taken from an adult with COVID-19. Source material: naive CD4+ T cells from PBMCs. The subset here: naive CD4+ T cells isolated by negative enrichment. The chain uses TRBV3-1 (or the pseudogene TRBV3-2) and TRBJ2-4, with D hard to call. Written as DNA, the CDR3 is TGTGCCAGCAGCCAAGCGTCCAACCTTCAGTACTTC. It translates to CASSQASNLQYF.